These 14 T cell receptor beta chains share one sample of origin, sequenced in a study of shared T cell receptors in the human thymus. The table came from immunoSEQ multiplex PCR; TCRdb's copy has only in-frame clones and leaves some out. This sample has approximately 760,000 clones, with roughly 88% found just once. The data were also submitted as part of a second study, on human thymus T cells.

The sample was thymocytes. The receptors were gathered from a girl less than two years old with a congenital heart defect.

The chain employs TRBV4-1 and TRBJ2-7; no reliable D call. Germline loops: CDR1 MGHRA, CDR2 YSYEKL. Trimming pared 1 base from V and 3 bases from J, leaving 13 bases between. This CDR3 region has 15 residues. In DNA, the CDR3 is TGCGCCAGCAGCCAAGGGAGAGGTTTCGTCTACGAGCAGTACTTC. Translated: CASSQGRGFVYEQYF.

V and J are TRBV11-2 and TRBJ1-1; D perhaps matches TRBD1 (5 bases). Trimming removed 5 bases from V and 5 bases from J, with 15 bases in between. The CDR3 spans 14 residues. CDR1 is SGHAT, CDR2 FQNNGV, per germline. CDR3 sequence (DNA): TGTGCCAGCAGCCCAATCTCGGGGGGAACTGAAGCTTTCTTT. Protein sequence: CASSPISGGTEAFF.

This chain connects TRBV7-9 to TRBJ2-7; D is perhaps TRBD2 (6 bases). The CDR3 is made up of 15 amino acids. CDR1 and CDR2 from the germline V gene are SEHNR and FQNEAQ (reference sequence). V was clipped by 6 bases and J by 1 base, with 16 bases between them. The CDR3 nucleotides are TGTGCCAGCAGTCTGGGGGAGGTCGATTCCTACGAGCAGTACTTC. Protein: CASSLGEVDSYEQYF.

The chain is built from TRBV10-2 and TRBJ1-2, with TRBD1 as a possible D gene (6 bases). V lost 2 bases and J lost 7, with 17 bases in between. The CDR3 loop spans 15 amino acids. Per the germline V gene, CDR1 is WSHSY and CDR2 is SAAADI. The CDR3 sequence: CASSEPTTGGCGYTF. CDR3 sequence (DNA): TGCGCCAGCAGTGAGCCAACCACTGGGGGCTGTGGCTACACCTTC.

In nucleotides, the CDR3 is TGTGCCAGCAGAGGGACAGCGAACACTGAAGCTTTCTTT. Translation: CASRGTANTEAFF. The chain combines TRBV11-2 with TRBJ1-1; 7 bases agree with TRBD1. The germline CDR1 and CDR2 sequences are SGHAT and FQNNGV. The CDR3 sequence is 13 residues long. V dropped 6 bases and J dropped 1; count of bases not matched to a gene: 2.

The V call is TRBV25-1, the J call TRBJ1-1, with TRBD1 matching 10 bases. The junction had 10 bases not matched to a gene; V was cut back by 5 bases and J by 1 base. Germline loops: CDR1 MGHDK, CDR2 SYGVNS. This CDR3 contains 17 residues. This chain's CDR3 is CASSKLGTGEENTEAFF. Written as DNA, the CDR3 is TGTGCCAGCAGTAAGCTCGGGACAGGGGAGGAGAACACTGAAGCTTTCTTT.

This clone has only one observation. The chain employs TRBV5-1 and TRBJ2-2; 8 bases line up with TRBD2. J gave up 2 bases and V 0 bases, and 9 bases lay outside the gene matches. Germline CDR1 reads SGHRS; CDR2 reads YFSETQ. CDR3 length: 18 residues. The CDR3 DNA follows: TGCGCCAGCAGCTTGGCCGATCGAGCGGGGGCAAACACCGGGGAGCTGTTTTTT. It encodes CASSLADRAGANTGELFF.

V and J are TRBV25-1 and TRBJ1-2, with D possibly being TRBD1 (5 bases). This CDR3 has 15 amino acids. Germline values: CDR1 MGHDK, CDR2 SYGVNS. V lost 3 bases to trimming and J lost 4 bases, with 15 bases between them. CDR3 DNA sequence: TGTGCCAGCAGTGAGGATGAAGGGGTATTCTATGGCTACACCTTC. Translating it yields CASSEDEGVFYGYTF.

J is TRBJ1-6 and V is TRBV27; D gene ambiguous. The germline V and J ends were trimmed by 2 bases and 2 bases, with 10 bases remaining between them. The CDR3 loop spans 16 amino acids. Germline V gives CDR1 MNHEY, CDR2 SMNVEV (reference sequence). CDR3 sequence: CASSLPGRAYNSPLHF. CDR3 sequence (DNA): TGTGCCAGCAGTTTACCCGGGAGGGCCTATAATTCACCCCTCCACTTT.

This chain links TRBV5-1 with TRBJ1-6; 10 nucleotides line up with TRBD1. The CDR3 length is 14 residues. CDR1 is SGHRS, CDR2 YFSETQ, per germline. V shed 3 bases and J 10 bases; nucleotides not matched to a gene: 4. For the CDR3, the DNA is TGCGCCAGCAGCTATGACAGGGGGCACTCACCCCTCCACTTT. This gives the protein CASSYDRGHSPLHF. Full variable domain (remainder filled in from reference TRBV5-1 and TRBJ1-6): KAGVTQTPRYLIKTRGQQVTLSCSPISGHRSVSWYQQTPGQGLQFLFEYFSETQRNKGNFPGRFSGRQFSNSRSEMNVSTLELGDSALYLCASSYDRGHSPLHFGNGTRLTVT.

V gene TRBV27 combines with J gene TRBJ1-5; the D is unclear. Per the germline V gene, CDR1 is MNHEY and CDR2 is SMNVEV (reference sequence). V shed 6 bases and J shed 9 bases, with 21 bases lying between them. The CDR3 runs to 15 residues. In DNA form, the CDR3 reads TGTGCCAGCAGGAGGGAACCCCTCACGTATTGGCCCCAGCATTTT. Its translation: CASRREPLTYWPQHF.

J is TRBJ1-2 and V is TRBV18, with TRBD1 identical over 7 bases. Unmatched junction bases numbered 6, after V lost 3 bases and J lost 2 bases. The CDR3 totals 15 residues. The germline V gene has CDR1 KGHSH and CDR2 LQKENI. CDR3 loop: CASSPSGQPNYGYTF. The DNA of the CDR3 is TGTGCCAGCTCACCGTCGGGACAGCCAAACTATGGCTACACCTTC.

This clone showed up just a few times. Here the CDR3 reads CASSEFWTSGYNEQFF. In nucleotides, the CDR3 is TGTGCCAGCAGTGAATTTTGGACTAGCGGGTACAATGAGCAGTTCTTC. V and J are TRBV25-1 and TRBJ2-1; 11 nucleotides align to TRBD2. CDR1 is MGHDK and CDR2 is SYGVNS in the germline V gene. The CDR3 is 16 amino acids. With 1 base clipped from V and 4 bases from J, the junction kept 3 bases outside the gene matches.

V usage is TRBV6-1 and J usage is TRBJ1-1, with D perhaps matching TRBD1 (5 bases). From germline, CDR1 is MNHNS and CDR2 SASEGT. This CDR3 has 15 residues. Trimming removed 8 bases at V and 0 bases at J, with 16 bases between. For the CDR3, the DNA is TGTGCCAGCCGAAAGACAGTCATCATGAACACTGAAGCTTTCTTT. Its protein is CASRKTVIMNTEAFF.